This passage covers 25 T cell receptor beta chains from one sample sequenced in a study of technical replicates of blood from a few donors. Profiling relied on immunoSEQ multiplex PCR, and the TCRdb table lists in-frame clones only, not all of them. The sample lists approximately 12,000 clones; almost 80% were seen once. Sequences were obtained from PBMCs. The source is a human donor in good health.

The rearrangement uses TRBV29-1 and TRBJ1-4, with a weak D call TRBD1 (5 bases). This CDR3 has 13 amino acids. CDR1 and CDR2 from the germline V gene are SQVTM and ANQGSEA. Trimming pared 4 bases from V and 6 bases from J, leaving 12 bases between. The CDR3 region has the DNA TGCAGCGTTGCGGCAGGGAGGGATGAAAAACTGTTTTTT. As protein: CSVAAGRDEKLFF.

This clone was found a few times. V gene TRBV19 combines with J gene TRBJ1-5; the match to TRBD1 covers 9 bases. J was trimmed by 6 bases and V by 5 bases; bases with no gene match: 8. The CDR3 is made up of 15 amino acids. Germline V gene data show CDR1 as LNHDA and CDR2 as SQIVND (reference sequence). CDR3 residues: CASSSQGAVLQPQHF. In DNA, the CDR3 is TGTGCCAGTAGTTCACAGGGGGCGGTGCTTCAGCCCCAGCATTTT.

This clone has just a few counts. The chain couples TRBV10-3 to TRBJ1-3; D call uncertain. Germline CDR1 is ENHRY and CDR2 is SYGVKD. Trimming took 8 bases from V and 0 from J, leaving 11 bases between them. This CDR3 region has 14 residues. CDR3 bases: TGTGCCATCGGTAAGGAGAGCTCTGGAAACACCATATATTTT. Protein sequence: CAIGKESSGNTIYF.

This clone appeared once. The chain links TRBV30 to TRBJ1-4; the D is unclear. The CDR3 length is 15 residues. Trimming pared 2 bases from V and 3 bases from J, leaving 13 bases between. Germline values: CDR1 GTSNPN, CDR2 SVGIG (reference sequence). Written as DNA, the CDR3 is TGTGCCTGGAGTACCCAGACAACGGCTAATGAAAAACTGTTTTTT. Encoded protein: CAWSTQTTANEKLFF. The whole variable domain, remainder taken from reference TRBV30 and TRBJ1-4, is SQTIHQWPATLVQPVGSPLSLECTVEGTSNPNLYWYRQAAGRGLQLLFYSVGIGQISSEVPQNLSASRPQDRQFILSSKKLLLSDSGFYLCAWSTQTTANEKLFFGSGTQLSVL.

V usage is TRBV18 and J usage is TRBJ2-7; unclear D gene. The germline CDR1 and CDR2 sequences are KGHSH and LQKENI. The CDR3 extends over 11 amino acids. The ends were cut back, 6 bases at V and 4 bases at J, with 7 bases in the middle. CDR3 protein: CASSTGYEQYF. CDR3 nucleotide sequence: TGTGCCAGCTCGACTGGGTACGAGCAGTACTTC. The full variable domain, in which reference TRBV18 and TRBJ2-7 provide the parts outside the CDR3, is NAGVMQNPRHLVRRRGQEARLRCSPMKGHSHVYWYRQLPEEGLKFMVYLQKENIIDESGMPKERFSAEFPKEGPSILRIQQVVRGDSAAYFCASSTGYEQYFGPGTRLTVT.

The chain joins TRBV5-1 to TRBJ1-1; D not resolved. V lost 2 bases and J lost 4, with 12 bases in between. Germline V gives CDR1 SGHRS, CDR2 YFSETQ. The CDR3 totals 14 residues. The CDR3 here is CASSLGGSFTEAFF. CDR3 nucleotide sequence: TGCGCCAGCAGCTTAGGCGGTAGCTTCACTGAAGCTTTCTTT.

The CDR3 region is CASSSGQGNGYTF. The DNA of the CDR3 is TGTGCCAGCAGCTCCGGACAGGGGAATGGCTACACCTTC. The chain joins TRBV7-9 to TRBJ1-2; TRBD1 matches at 9 bases. The CDR3 spans 13 residues. Unmatched junction bases numbered 3, after V lost 4 bases and J lost 6 bases. Germline V gives CDR1 SEHNR, CDR2 FQNEAQ (reference sequence).

The CDR3 protein is CSVDLLESTGELFF. In DNA, the CDR3 is TGCAGCGTTGATCTCTTAGAGTCCACCGGGGAGCTGTTTTTT. The V call is TRBV29-1, the J call TRBJ2-2; D uncertain. This CDR3 has 14 residues. The V gene lost 3 bases and the J gene lost 4 bases, with 12 bases spanning the gap. Per germline, CDR1 SQVTM and CDR2 ANQGSEA.

On this clone: An end of the junction does not agree with germline; a read error may underlie this. This rearrangement joins TRBV5-4 to TRBJ2-7; TRBD1 matches 9 bases. The germline gives CDR1 SGHNT, CDR2 YYREEE (reference sequence). The CDR3 spans 15 residues. CDR3 DNA: TGTGCCAGCAGCTTGGATCGACAGGGGGTAAAAGAGCAGTGCTTC. This gives the protein CASSLDRQGVKEQCF.

The rearrangement links TRBV7-7 to TRBJ1-1; D might be TRBD1 (5 bases). Between the trimmed V and J ends, which lost 5 bases and 6 bases, there was a span of 13 bases. Germline V gene data show CDR1 as SSHAT and CDR2 as FNYEAQ (reference sequence). The length of the CDR3 is 13 residues. The CDR3 loop is CASSPGGISEAFF. The CDR3 coding sequence is TGTGCCAGCAGCCCCGGGGGGATATCTGAAGCTTTCTTT.

The chain has TRBV18 and TRBJ2-3; 10 bases agree with TRBD1. In germline, CDR1 is KGHSH, CDR2 LQKENI. The junction had 10 bases not matched to a gene; V was cut back by 6 bases and J by 4 bases. This CDR3 spans 16 amino acids. This CDR3 reads CASSRTRQGASDTQYF. CDR3 nucleotide sequence: TGTGCCAGCTCGCGCACCAGACAGGGGGCGTCAGATACGCAGTATTTT.

CDR3: CASRRLAGEETQYF. The CDR3 DNA follows: TGTGCCAGCAGGCGACTAGCGGGAGAAGAGACCCAGTACTTC. The V and J genes are TRBV27 and TRBJ2-5, with TRBD2 matching over 12 bases. The CDR3 runs 14 residues. V shed 6 bases and J 3 bases; nucleotides not matched to a gene: 2. The germline gives CDR1 MNHEY, CDR2 SMNVEV (reference sequence).

In this sample, this clone turned up once. This rearrangement joins TRBV5-6 to TRBJ1-3, with D maybe TRBD1 (5 bases). Germline assignment: CDR1 SGHDT and CDR2 YYEEEE. The CDR3 contains 15 residues. Trimming shortened V by 4 bases and J by 0 bases, and 11 bases separated the two germline ends. Here the CDR3 reads CASSASGGSGNTIYF. In DNA, the CDR3 is TGTGCCAGCAGCGCCAGCGGGGGCTCTGGAAACACCATATATTTT.

The chain couples TRBV11-2 to TRBJ2-1; 7 nucleotides agree with TRBD2. Germline V gene lookup returns CDR1 SGHAT and CDR2 FQNNGV. After removal of 3 bases from V and 6 bases from J, the junction contained 11 bases not matched to a gene. The CDR3 has 16 residues. In DNA, the CDR3 is TGTGCCAGCAGCTTTACGGCGGGAGTGGGGGGCAATGAGCAGTTCTTC. Its translation: CASSFTAGVGGNEQFF.

This chain connects TRBV19 to TRBJ2-5, with D perhaps TRBD2 (6 bases). This CDR3 has 13 amino acids. Trimming cost V 5 bases and J 9 bases, with 16 bases left between them. Germline V gene data show CDR1 as LNHDA and CDR2 as SQIVND (reference sequence). CDR3 sequence reads: CASSSDPGVAQYF. The CDR3, as DNA: TGTGCCAGTAGTTCGGACCCGGGGGTGGCCCAGTACTTC.

By proportion, this clone is medium-sized. The CDR3 DNA reads TGTGCCAGCTCCGGGGACAGGGGGCACAATGAGCAGTTCTTC. This sequence encodes CASSGDRGHNEQFF. This chain joins TRBV27 and TRBJ2-1; TRBD1 aligns across 12 bases. Trimming took 8 bases from V and 5 from J; bases not matched to a gene: 4. CDR1 is MNHEY and CDR2 is SMNVEV in the germline V gene (reference sequence). CDR3 length: 14 residues.

The chain combines TRBV23-1 with TRBJ2-7; 12 bases line up with TRBD2. TRBV23-1 is known as an ORF, though its function is uncertain. Trimming cost V 3 bases and J 0 bases; bases outside gene matches: 6. This CDR3 is 17 amino acids long. CDR3 coding DNA: TGCGCCAGCAGTCATCTAGCGGGAGGGCCAGTCTCCTACGAGCAGTACTTC. This gives the protein CASSHLAGGPVSYEQYF.

This clone was counted only a few times. The chain joins TRBV19 to TRBJ2-7; 9 positions match TRBD1. Germline trimming cut 5 bases from V and 1 base from J; bases unmatched to any gene: 9. The CDR3 has 16 amino acids. From germline, CDR1 is LNHDA and CDR2 SQIVND (reference sequence). This CDR3 reads CASSAPGTGFSYEQYF. In DNA, the CDR3 is TGTGCCAGTAGTGCCCCCGGGACAGGGTTTTCCTACGAGCAGTACTTC.

In its sample, this clone was seen a few times. The CDR3 nucleotides read TGTGCCAGCAGCCGGACCTACGGGGGTGAAAAACTGTTTTTT. It encodes CASSRTYGGEKLFF. The chain is built from TRBV7-9 and TRBJ1-4; D is possibly TRBD1 (5 bases). The CDR3 is made up of 14 amino acids. Trimming shortened V by 5 bases and J by 7 bases, and 14 bases separated the two germline ends. Germline V gene sequence: CDR1 SEHNR, CDR2 FQNEAQ (reference sequence).

This clone was observed a single time. The chain joins TRBV28 to TRBJ2-5; D might be TRBD1 (5 bases). CDR3 length equals 13 residues. V dropped 2 bases and J dropped 4 bases, with 8 bases sitting between them. The V gene's germline CDR1 is MDHEN and CDR2 SYDVKM. The CDR3 region is CASSLKGLETQYF. In DNA form, the CDR3 reads TGTGCCAGCAGTTTAAAGGGGCTAGAGACCCAGTACTTC.

V is TRBV5-6 and J is TRBJ2-4; 10 nucleotides agree with TRBD2. CDR1 and CDR2 (germline): SGHDT, YYEEEE. This CDR3 is 15 amino acids long. V shed 5 bases and J 0 bases; nucleotides not matched to a gene: 2. The CDR3 loop reads CASSRLAGAKNIQYF. CDR3 coding DNA: TGTGCCAGCAGTAGACTAGCGGGAGCCAAAAACATTCAGTACTTC.

This rearrangement joins TRBV10-2 to TRBJ2-1, with 9 bases matching TRBD1. CDR1 WSHSY and CDR2 SAAADI come from the germline V gene. V shed 1 base, J shed 8 bases, and the junction held 9 bases outside the gene matches. CDR3 length: 16 residues. CDR3 sequence: CASSEYVTGGEDEQFF. As DNA, the CDR3 is TGCGCCAGCAGTGAGTATGTGACAGGGGGTGAGGATGAGCAGTTCTTC.

The rearrangement uses TRBV4-1 and TRBJ2-5; 9 bases align to TRBD2. The CDR3 is 15 residues long. The germline V gene has CDR1 MGHRA and CDR2 YSYEKL. V lost 3 bases, J lost 5 bases, and 7 bases stayed unmatched. The CDR3 loop is CASSQAGGRGETQYF. DNA of the CDR3: TGCGCCAGCAGCCAGGCGGGCGGGAGGGGGGAGACCCAGTACTTC.

Only one count was recorded for this clone. The chain combines TRBV27 with TRBJ2-4; maybe TRBD1 (6 bases). Germline V gene lookup returns CDR1 MNHEY and CDR2 SMNVEV (reference sequence). V lost 5 bases to trimming and J lost 2 bases, with 13 bases between them. The CDR3 has 15 amino acids. CDR3 nucleotides: TGTGCCAGCAGTCATCCAGGGGCGACCAAAAACATTCAGTACTTC. Translation: CASSHPGATKNIQYF.

This clone was seen a single time. The rearrangement joins TRBV25-1 to TRBJ2-7; D may be TRBD2 (5 bases). There are 17 residues in the CDR3. V was clipped by 4 bases and J by 2 bases, with 21 bases between them. From germline, CDR1 is MGHDK and CDR2 SYGVNS. The CDR3, as DNA: TGTGCCAGCAGTGCAAGCGAGGGAGAAAGTAGTCCCTACGAGCAGTACTTC. Translating gives CASSASEGESSPYEQYF.